The 3 T cell receptor beta chains below all came from one sample that was sequenced in a study of cytomegalovirus exposure and HLA in healthy donors listed by TCRdb under 2017. Receptor libraries were prepared by the immunoSEQ multiplex PCR assay. A mixture of 60 forward primers for TCR Vbeta segments and 13 reverse primers for TCR Jbeta segments was used in the multiplex PCR. TCRdb provides this immuneACCESS table in a form limited to in-frame rearrangements. Some clones are lacking; in checked studies, under half of them reflect an unresolved V gene, and why the rest are absent is not known. The sample profile shows about 120,000 clones; approximately 70% of them were found once. The ten largest clones capture around 0.79% of the sample. Sample: PBMCs. The receptors stem from a young woman in good health and CMV-seronegative.

This chain links TRBV6-6 with TRBJ2-5, with a possible D match to TRBD1 (6 bases). Germline V lookup: CDR1 MNHNY, CDR2 SVGAGI (reference sequence). The V gene lost 4 bases and the J gene lost 4 bases, with 16 bases spanning the gap. CDR3 length: 15 amino acids. The CDR3: CASSSQGERGETQYF. The CDR3 nucleotides read TGTGCCAGCAGTTCACAGGGTGAAAGGGGAGAGACCCAGTACTTC.

The CDR3 is CASSTSWTGHQPQHF. CDR3 nucleotides: TGTGCCAGTAGTACATCCTGGACAGGCCATCAGCCCCAGCATTTT. V and J are TRBV19 and TRBJ1-5, with 7 bases aligning to TRBD1. Trimming took 4 bases from V and 5 from J; bases not matched to a gene: 8. The CDR3 is 15 residues long. Germline CDR1 and CDR2: LNHDA and SQIVND (reference sequence).

This chain connects TRBV5-6 to TRBJ2-7; D perhaps matches TRBD1 (6 bases). V shed 2 bases and J shed 5 bases, with 11 bases lying between them. Germline CDR1 SGHDT, CDR2 YYEEEE. The CDR3 extends over 13 amino acids. CDR3 coding DNA: TGTGCCAGCAGCTTCACAGGGAGCCACGAGCAGTACTTC. Encoded protein: CASSFTGSHEQYF.